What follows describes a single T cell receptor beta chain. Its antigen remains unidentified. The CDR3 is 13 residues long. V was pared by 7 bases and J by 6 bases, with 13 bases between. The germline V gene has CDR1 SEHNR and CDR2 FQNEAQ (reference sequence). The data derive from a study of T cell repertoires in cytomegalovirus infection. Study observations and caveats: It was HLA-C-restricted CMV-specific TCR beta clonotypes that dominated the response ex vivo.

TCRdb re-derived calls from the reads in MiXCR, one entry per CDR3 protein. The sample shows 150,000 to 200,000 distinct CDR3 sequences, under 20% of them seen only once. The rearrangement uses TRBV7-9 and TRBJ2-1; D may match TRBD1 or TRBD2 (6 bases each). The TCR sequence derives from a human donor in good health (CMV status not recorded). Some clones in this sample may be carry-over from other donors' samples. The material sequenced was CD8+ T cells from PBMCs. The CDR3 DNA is TGTGCCAGCACCTTGTCGGGGGCCAATGAGCAGTTCTTC. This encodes CASTLSGANEQFF. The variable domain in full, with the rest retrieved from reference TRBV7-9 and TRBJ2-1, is DTGVSQNPRHKITKRGQNVTFRCDPISEHNRLYWYRQTLGQGPEFLTYFQNEAQLEKSRLLSDRFSAERPKGSFSTLEIQRTEQGDSAMYLCASTLSGANEQFFGPGTRLTVL.